The 28 T cell receptor beta chains below come from one sample, sequenced in a study of regulatory T cells in long-lasting Graves disease. Time point defined: newly diagnosed GD, antithyroid drugs for less than 3 months. The authors made the TCR library using RNA they extracted from PBMCs. TCR beta libraries were built with iRepertoire HTBI primers and Arm-PCR of CDR3 regions. TCRdb analysed the multiplex PCR reads with MiXCR anew, one entry per CDR3 protein. The table lists 550,000 or so distinct CDR3 sequences, approximately 12% of them singletons. The data were also submitted as part of a second study, on T cells in Graves' hyperthyroidism and ophthalmopathy.

The sequencing used peripheral blood mononuclear cells (PBMCs), collected at new diagnosis, from a patient treated with antithyroid drugs. These receptors were obtained from a woman younger than 45 with Graves disease.

The rearrangement uses TRBV18 and TRBJ2-7, with D possibly TRBD1 on 5 matching bases. This CDR3 region has 14 residues. V lost 5 bases to trimming and J lost 0 bases, with 11 bases between them. Germline CDR1 and CDR2: KGHSH and LQKENI. CDR3 nucleotides: TGTGCCAGCTCATTAGGGGCGACCTCCTACGAGCAGTACTTC. Translation gives CASSLGATSYEQYF.

This clonotype was observed at least ten times. The V gene is TRBV2, the J gene TRBJ1-5, with TRBD1 as a possible D gene (6 bases). The CDR3 runs to 14 residues. CDR1 is SNHLY and CDR2 is FYNNEI in the germline V gene. The germline V and J ends were trimmed by 1 base and 7 bases, with 11 bases remaining between them. CDR3 amino acids: CASSEGTALQPQHF. CDR3 coding DNA: TGTGCCAGCAGTGAAGGGACAGCCCTACAGCCCCAGCATTTT.

This clonotype was found a few times. V usage is TRBV7-9 and J usage is TRBJ2-3, with TRBD2 matching over 7 bases. This CDR3 contains 17 residues. The V segment lost 4 bases and the J segment 0 bases; nucleotides outside the gene matches: 10. CDR1 SEHNR and CDR2 FQNEAQ come from the germline V gene (reference sequence). The CDR3 loop is CASSWASGVTSTDTQYF. The CDR3 DNA reads TGTGCCAGCAGCTGGGCTAGCGGAGTTACTAGCACAGATACGCAGTATTTT.

The chain recombines TRBV18 with TRBJ2-1, with unresolved D. CDR1 and CDR2 from the germline V gene are KGHSH and LQKENI. The CDR3 totals 14 residues. V lost 6 bases and J lost 0, with 9 bases in between. DNA of the CDR3: TGTGCCAGCTCTACGACACGCTCCTACAATGAGCAGTTCTTC. Encoded protein: CASSTTRSYNEQFF.

This clonotype has at least ten counts. The CDR3 bases are TGTGCCAGCAGCGTAGCTAGCCATGATACGCAGTATTTT. Translating gives CASSVASHDTQYF. V and J are TRBV9 and TRBJ2-3; D might be TRBD2 (5 bases). CDR3 size: 13 residues. Germline CDR1 is SGDLS and CDR2 is YYNGEE. With 0 bases removed from V and 6 bases from J, the gap between germline ends came to 8 bases.

About this clonotype: This may arise from a read error, as a much more abundant clone is one base away. The chain couples TRBV30 to TRBJ2-7; 10 bases map to TRBD1. Trimming at V came to 5 bases and at J to 7 bases, leaving 17 bases not matched to a gene. The CDR3 is 16 amino acids. CDR1 is GTSNPN, CDR2 SVGIG, per germline (reference sequence). The DNA of the CDR3 is TGTGCCTGGGAACGGATAGGACAGGGGGTAAGCGATGAGCAGTACTTC. Its protein is CAWERIGQGVSDEQYF.

This clonotype has a count of ten or more. This chain links TRBV10-3 with TRBJ1-5; the D gene is possibly TRBD1 (5 bases). With 8 bases removed from V and 4 bases from J, the gap between germline ends came to 12 bases. The CDR3 runs 13 residues. Per germline, CDR1 ENHRY and CDR2 SYGVKD. CDR3 nucleotides: TGTGCCATCGGACCGGGGGTAAATCAGCCCCAGCATTTT. Encoded protein: CAIGPGVNQPQHF.

This clonotype showed up many times. The genes are TRBV12-3 or TRBV12-4 and TRBJ1-4, with 7 bases identical to TRBD1. Trimming removed 5 bases from V and 7 bases from J; junction bases left unmatched: 10. This CDR3 contains 15 residues. In nucleotides, the CDR3 is TGTGCCAGCAGTAGAAAGGGGGCGAGTGGTGAAAAACTGTTTTTT. It is translated as CASSRKGASGEKLFF.

As DNA, the CDR3 is TGCGCCAGCAGCCACCGGGCAGGGCTGAACGAGCAGTACTTC. Amino acids: CASSHRAGLNEQYF. The V call is TRBV4-1, the J call TRBJ2-7; possible D gene TRBD1, 5 bases. Per germline, CDR1 MGHRA and CDR2 YSYEKL. The CDR3 spans 14 residues. The V gene lost 3 bases and the J gene lost 5 bases, with 14 bases spanning the gap.

V usage is TRBV20-1 and J usage is TRBJ2-1; 9 bases map to TRBD2. The CDR3 extends over 15 amino acids. From germline, CDR1 is DFQATT and CDR2 SNEGSKA (reference sequence). V lost 6 bases and J lost 5; bases outside the gene matches: 11. The CDR3 sequence is CSASLAGRKDNEQFF. The CDR3 coding sequence is TGCAGTGCCTCGCTAGCGGGAAGGAAAGACAATGAGCAGTTCTTC.

This clonotype was detected ten times or more. V is TRBV7-2 and J is TRBJ2-1, with unresolved D. CDR1 is SGHTA and CDR2 is FQGNSA in the germline V gene. Trimming shortened V by 5 bases and J by 0 bases, and 11 bases separated the two germline ends. This CDR3 region has 15 residues. The CDR3 loop is CASSPRTDSYNEQFF. As DNA, the CDR3 is TGTGCCAGCAGCCCCCGAACAGACTCCTACAATGAGCAGTTCTTC.

This sequence joins TRBV30 and TRBJ1-2; D possibly corresponds to TRBD1 (5 bases). V lost 2 bases and J lost 1, with 17 bases in between. The germline V gene has CDR1 GTSNPN and CDR2 SVGIG (reference sequence). CDR3 size: 16 residues. Here the CDR3 DNA reads TGTGCCTGGAGTCCCGCCGGGGGAGGGATTAACTATGGCTACACCTTC. Its protein is CAWSPAGGGINYGYTF.

The genes are TRBV20-1 and TRBJ2-3; D is possibly TRBD1 (6 bases). V was shortened by 2 bases and J by 0 bases, with 9 bases between the two germline ends. The CDR3 has 14 residues. Germline assignment: CDR1 DFQATT and CDR2 SNEGSKA (reference sequence). The DNA for the CDR3 is TGCAGTGCTAGAAGGCAGGGGAGCACAGATACGCAGTATTTT. It specifies CSARRQGSTDTQYF.

This clonotype was recorded at least ten times. This rearrangement joins TRBV7-2 to TRBJ1-4; D unclear. The V end lost 2 bases, the J end lost 8 bases, and 9 bases lay between the germline ends. Germline V gene sequence: CDR1 SGHTA, CDR2 FQGNSA. CDR3 size: 13 residues. The CDR3 reads CASSLQVREKLFF. CDR3 sequence (DNA): TGTGCCAGCAGCTTACAGGTTCGCGAAAAACTGTTTTTT.

The V call is TRBV19, the J call TRBJ2-7; TRBD1 might be the D (6 bases). CDR1 is LNHDA and CDR2 is SQIVND in the germline V gene (reference sequence). The CDR3 extends over 13 amino acids. The V end was cut by 3 bases, the J end by 3 bases, with 9 bases between. CDR3 amino acids: CASSITGNYEQYF. The CDR3, as DNA: TGTGCCAGTAGTATTACAGGGAACTACGAGCAGTACTTC.

The J gene is TRBJ2-2, the V gene TRBV19, with 14 bases that match TRBD2. Germline-derived CDR1 and CDR2 are LNHDA and SQIVND (reference sequence). The CDR3 runs 19 residues. Trimming cost V 4 bases and J 2 bases; bases outside gene matches: 9. CDR3 DNA: TGTGCCAGTAGTACGGGACTAGCGGGAGCTTGGGTTAACACCGGGGAGCTGTTTTTT. Amino acids: CASSTGLAGAWVNTGELFF.

Regarding this clonotype: A much larger clone lies a single base off, so this may be a read error. The chain employs TRBV5-1 and TRBJ1-1; D possibly corresponds to TRBD1 (5 bases). The V end was cut by 0 bases, the J end by 6 bases, with 9 bases between. The CDR3 sequence is 13 residues long. Germline CDR1 reads SGHRS; CDR2 reads YFSETQ. The CDR3 loop reads CASSLGQTSEAFF. Written as DNA, the CDR3 is TGCGCCAGCAGCTTGGGACAGACTTCTGAAGCTTTCTTT.

The table lists this clonotype with many counts. The chain recombines TRBV10-2 with TRBJ1-2, with a possible D match to TRBD1 (5 bases). Looked up from germline, CDR1 is WSHSY and CDR2 is SAAADI. V was pared by 5 bases and J by 1 base, with 14 bases between. The CDR3 length is 15 residues. CDR3 loop: CASSIDSRHNYGYTF. The CDR3 DNA reads as TGCGCCAGCAGTATAGACAGTCGTCATAACTATGGCTACACCTTC.

Many counts were recorded for this clonotype. CDR3 coding DNA: TGTGCCAGCAGCCATACCGGGAGAGGATTAGTGCAGTACTTC. This translates into CASSHTGRGLVQYF. This chain uses TRBV3-1 with TRBJ2-7; weak D call: TRBD2 (6 bases). V was shortened by 3 bases and J by 9 bases, with 18 bases between the two germline ends. The germline CDR1 and CDR2 sequences are LGHDT and YNNKEL (reference sequence). The CDR3 loop spans 14 amino acids.

This clonotype was observed a few times. The genes are TRBV11-2 and TRBJ1-1, with D possibly matching TRBD1 (5 bases). The CDR3 contains 12 residues. V lost 7 bases and J 11 bases, leaving 17 bases between the germline ends. Germline V CDR1 and CDR2: SGHAT, FQNNGV. The CDR3 region has the DNA TGTGCCAGCAACTTGGGTGGGGCGCAGGCTTTCTTT. Translated, it gives CASNLGGAQAFF.

The chain is built from TRBV20-1 and TRBJ2-3; the D is unclear. Trimming cost V 5 bases and J 4 bases, with 16 bases left between them. Germline CDR1 is DFQATT and CDR2 is SNEGSKA (reference sequence). CDR3 length equals 14 residues. Here the CDR3 reads CSAWGIEWADTQYF. Here the CDR3 DNA reads TGCAGTGCTTGGGGTATCGAATGGGCAGATACGCAGTATTTT.

The chain carries TRBV19 and TRBJ1-1; unclear D gene. Germline CDR1 is LNHDA and CDR2 is SQIVND (reference sequence). Trimming removed 9 bases from V and 4 bases from J, with 12 bases in between. The CDR3 has 12 amino acids. CDR3 protein: CASGEVFTEAFF. CDR3 DNA sequence: TGTGCCAGCGGAGAGGTGTTCACTGAAGCTTTCTTT.

This clonotype was seen many times. V usage is TRBV20-1 and J usage is TRBJ2-1; D is perhaps TRBD2 (5 bases). The CDR3 is 13 amino acids. Germline loops: CDR1 DFQATT, CDR2 SNEGSKA (reference sequence). V was shortened by 5 bases and J by 5 bases, with 13 bases between the two germline ends. This CDR3 is CSAPQDSNNEQFF. The CDR3 bases are TGCAGTGCTCCTCAGGACTCGAACAATGAGCAGTTCTTC.

This chain links TRBV6-1 with TRBJ2-3, with 12 bases identical to TRBD2. This CDR3 is built from 15 residues. Trimming at V came to 5 bases and at J to 4 bases, leaving 4 bases not matched to a gene. Germline CDR1 and CDR2: MNHNS and SASEGT. The CDR3 DNA follows: TGTGCCAGCAGTCCGACTAGCGGGAGTGCAGATACGCAGTATTTT. Translating it yields CASSPTSGSADTQYF.

The gene calls are TRBV27 and TRBJ1-1; weak D call: TRBD1 (6 bases). CDR3 size: 15 residues. Germline CDR1 reads MNHEY; CDR2 reads SMNVEV (reference sequence). Trimming removed 7 bases from V and 2 bases from J, with 17 bases in between. CDR3 DNA: TGTGCCAGCAAAAAGGGGGAACCGGGTAACACTGAAGCTTTCTTT. The encoded protein is CASKKGEPGNTEAFF.

This clonotype was detected only a few times. The rearrangement links TRBV6-5 to TRBJ2-7, with D maybe TRBD2 (6 bases). Germline CDR1 and CDR2: MNHEY and SVGAGI. The germline V and J ends were trimmed by 0 bases and 3 bases, with 18 bases remaining between them. This CDR3 is 17 amino acids long. Written as DNA, the CDR3 is TGTGCCAGCAGTTACTCAGGAGGGGCGAGCCGAGACTACGAGCAGTACTTC. Protein product: CASSYSGGASRDYEQYF.

Ten or more counts support this clonotype. The rearrangement links TRBV20-1 to TRBJ2-1; D remains ambiguous. CDR1 is DFQATT and CDR2 is SNEGSKA in the germline V gene (reference sequence). CDR3 size: 13 residues. V lost 1 base and J 4 bases, leaving 8 bases between the germline ends. The CDR3, as DNA: TGCAGTGCTAGAGGAAGCGTTTACAATGAGCAGTTCTTC. Translated, it gives CSARGSVYNEQFF.

This clonotype was picked up many times. The chain has TRBV5-1 and TRBJ2-3; 8 bases map to TRBD1. The V segment lost 2 bases and the J segment 2 bases; nucleotides outside the gene matches: 7. The CDR3 consists of 16 residues. Germline V gene lookup returns CDR1 SGHRS and CDR2 YFSETQ. The CDR3 here is CASSLITGGVTDTQYF. CDR3 DNA: TGCGCCAGCAGCTTAATAACAGGGGGAGTCACAGATACGCAGTATTTT.